This entry lists 15 T cell receptor beta chains sequenced from one sample in a study of Graves' ophthalmopathy and Graves' hyperthyroidism. From RNA, the CDR3 regions of TCR beta chains were amplified and sequenced. The library came from an HTBI-primed first-round RT-PCR and a second-round multiplex PCR. TCRdb independently ran MiXCR on the multiplex PCR reads; one entry per CDR3 protein. This sample carries about 400,000 distinct CDR3 sequences, around 17% of them seen once, and the ten largest clones take approximately 1.4%. Sequenced input: peripheral blood. These receptors were obtained from a young woman with Graves' ophthalmopathy.

This clonotype was observed once. The chain joins TRBV6-1 to TRBJ1-1; D is unclear. This CDR3 has 15 residues. The germline CDR1 and CDR2 sequences are MNHNS and SASEGT. The germline V and J ends were trimmed by 4 bases and 1 base, with 13 bases remaining between them. The CDR3 is CASSGGRGKNTEAFF. The DNA of the CDR3 is TGTGCCAGCAGTGGGGGTCGTGGGAAGAACACTGAAGCTTTCTTT.

This clonotype has at least ten counts. The chain joins TRBV6-1 to TRBJ1-6; 8 bases match TRBD1. J lost 11 bases, V lost 10 bases, and 7 bases had no gene match. Germline V CDR1 and CDR2: MNHNS, SASEGT. This CDR3 contains 12 residues. CDR3 region: CATRTGNAPLHF. CDR3 DNA: TGTGCCACTCGGACAGGGAACGCACCCCTCCACTTT.

The chain recombines TRBV6-1 with TRBJ1-1; D is perhaps TRBD1 (6 bases). Germline V gives CDR1 MNHNS, CDR2 SASEGT. This CDR3 has 11 amino acids. The chain's CDR3 is CRTDKNTEAFF. The CDR3 DNA reads as TGTCGGACAGACAAGAACACTGAAGCTTTCTTT.

The table lists this clonotype with many counts. The V and J genes are TRBV7-2 and TRBJ1-3; D is perhaps TRBD1 (5 bases). Germline V lookup: CDR1 SGHTA, CDR2 FQGNSA. V was pared by 0 bases and J by 4 bases, with 10 bases between. The CDR3 is 15 amino acids. This chain's CDR3 is CASSLAWGFGNTIYF. CDR3 DNA sequence: TGTGCCAGCAGCTTAGCGTGGGGCTTCGGAAACACCATATATTTT. The whole variable domain, remainder taken from reference TRBV7-2 and TRBJ1-3, is GAGVSQSPSNKVTEKGKDVELRCDPISGHTALYWYRQSLGQGLEFLIYFQGNSAPDKSGLPSDRFSAERTGGSVSTLTIQRTQQEDSAVYLCASSLAWGFGNTIYFGEGSWLTVV.

V gene TRBV28 combines with J gene TRBJ1-5; D not resolved. The CDR3 sequence is 14 residues long. Germline loops: CDR1 MDHEN, CDR2 SYDVKM. Trimming shortened V by 4 bases and J by 7 bases, and 14 bases separated the two germline ends. The CDR3: CASSSHRGDQPQHF. The CDR3 DNA reads TGTGCCAGCAGTTCACACCGAGGTGACCAGCCCCAGCATTTT.

This clonotype was observed many times. The chain combines TRBV5-1 with TRBJ1-2, with D possibly being TRBD1 (5 bases). From germline, CDR1 is SGHRS and CDR2 YFSETQ. V lost 4 bases and J 6 bases, leaving 13 bases between the germline ends. This CDR3 contains 13 residues. CDR3 in DNA: TGCGCCAGCAGCCCCGGGAGGGACCATGGCTACACCTTC. Protein product: CASSPGRDHGYTF.

This clonotype came up many times. The genes are TRBV19 and TRBJ1-5; D is ambiguous. V lost 4 bases and J 0 bases, leaving 7 bases between the germline ends. This CDR3 region has 14 residues. In germline, CDR1 is LNHDA, CDR2 SQIVND (reference sequence). The CDR3 coding sequence is TGTGCCAGTAGTAGGTCAGCTAGCAATCAGCCCCAGCATTTT. Amino acids: CASSRSASNQPQHF.

V usage is TRBV30 and J usage is TRBJ1-5; D is uncertain. Germline CDR1 and CDR2: GTSNPN and SVGIG (reference sequence). The CDR3 length is 14 residues. V was cut by 1 base and J by 4 bases, with 11 bases left in between. CDR3 in DNA: TGTGCCTGGAGTGGAGGCAGCAGTAATCAGCCCCAGCATTTT. Protein sequence: CAWSGGSSNQPQHF.

Many counts were recorded for this clonotype. The V gene is TRBV7-2, the J gene TRBJ2-7; 7 nucleotides line up with TRBD1. The germline CDR1 and CDR2 sequences are SGHTA and FQGNSA. The CDR3 length is 16 residues. V lost 5 bases to trimming and J lost 7 bases; unmatched junction nucleotides: 17. The CDR3 spells CASSARQGMTPLEQYF. CDR3 nucleotide sequence: TGTGCCAGCAGCGCAAGACAGGGAATGACGCCACTTGAGCAGTACTTC.

This clonotype came up a few times. The chain carries TRBV19 and TRBJ2-7; 9 bases fit TRBD1. The CDR3 runs to 14 residues. The V gene's germline CDR1 is LNHDA and CDR2 SQIVND (reference sequence). V trimming: 2 bases; J trimming: 7 bases; junction bases outside the gene matches: 6. The DNA for the CDR3 is TGTGCCAGTAGTATAACCGGGACAGGGTCAGAGCAGTACTTC. Residues: CASSITGTGSEQYF.

In this sample, this clonotype turned up many times. The chain recombines TRBV12-3 or TRBV12-4 with TRBJ2-7; 10 nucleotides line up with TRBD2. The CDR3 loop spans 18 amino acids. Trimming removed 3 bases from V and 0 bases from J; junction bases left unmatched: 11. The CDR3 reads CASSFPPSSGRYSYEQYF. In DNA form, the CDR3 reads TGTGCCAGCAGTTTCCCCCCCTCTAGCGGGAGATACTCCTACGAGCAGTACTTC.

This clonotype occurred many times. The rearrangement links TRBV12-3 or TRBV12-4 to TRBJ2-7; tentatively, D is TRBD1 or TRBD2 (5 bases each). This CDR3 is built from 15 residues. Trimming cost V 5 bases and J 6 bases, with 20 bases left between them. Here the CDR3 DNA reads TGTGCCAGCAGTGCGGCCGGGGCTGGCGGTTCCGAGCAGTACTTC. Protein product: CASSAAGAGGSEQYF.

At least ten counts were recorded for this clonotype. The chain joins TRBV12-3 or TRBV12-4 to TRBJ1-2; possible D gene TRBD1, 5 bases. Trimming took off 3 bases at V and 3 bases at J, with 11 bases between the two ends. This CDR3 spans 14 amino acids. CDR3 in DNA: TGTGCCAGCAGTTTCGGTGGGACTGACTATGGCTACACCTTC. Its translation: CASSFGGTDYGYTF.

This clonotype came up many times. The chain carries TRBV6-5 and TRBJ1-5; D possibly corresponds to TRBD1 (5 bases). This CDR3 is built from 13 residues. The germline V gene has CDR1 MNHEY and CDR2 SVGAGI. V was trimmed by 6 bases and J by 6 bases, leaving 12 bases between them. The CDR3 region is CASSYGDGQPQHF. CDR3 sequence (DNA): TGTGCCAGCAGCTACGGGGACGGTCAGCCCCAGCATTTT.

This clonotype was observed at least ten times. The rearrangement joins TRBV7-9 to TRBJ2-5, with D perhaps matching TRBD1 or TRBD2 (6 bases each). The CDR3 contains 17 residues. V was cut by 4 bases and J by 8 bases, with 26 bases left in between. The germline gives CDR1 SEHNR, CDR2 FQNEAQ (reference sequence). CDR3 in amino acids: CASSWSHAGTLGATQYF. The CDR3 DNA reads as TGTGCCAGCAGCTGGAGTCACGCGGGAACGCTGGGGGCAACCCAGTACTTC. Full variable domain (remainder filled in from reference TRBV7-9 and TRBJ2-5): DTGVSQNPRHKITKRGQNVTFRCDPISEHNRLYWYRQTLGQGPEFLTYFQNEAQLEKSRLLSDRFSAERPKGSFSTLEIQRTEQGDSAMYLCASSWSHAGTLGATQYFGPGTRLLVL.